The 15 T cell receptor beta chains below were found in one sample sequenced in a study of cytomegalovirus exposure and HLA in healthy donors. The PCR made use of 60 Vbeta and 13 Jbeta primers. Assay used: immunoSEQ multiplex PCR; TCRdb lists only in-frame clones, some missing. This repertoire shows some 100,000 clones, roughly 70% found once; its top ten account for approximately 8.4%. Sequencing was carried out using PBMCs. The receptors originated from a man between 40 and 49 years old in good health and CMV-seronegative.

The chain combines TRBV30 with TRBJ1-5; 8 nucleotides line up with TRBD1. V was pared by 0 bases and J by 3 bases, with 4 bases of the junction left unmatched. Germline lookup yields CDR1 GTSNPN and CDR2 SVGIG (reference sequence). CDR3 length: 15 amino acids. As DNA, the CDR3 is TGTGCCTGGAGTGTACGGGGACAGGCCAATCAGCCCCAGCATTTT. Translating it yields CAWSVRGQANQPQHF.

V and J are TRBV5-6 and TRBJ2-7, with 7 bases identical to TRBD1. Germline CDR1 reads SGHDT; CDR2 reads YYEEEE. CDR3 length: 15 residues. V lost 0 bases to trimming and J lost 5 bases; unmatched junction nucleotides: 8. DNA of the CDR3: TGTGCCAGCAGCTTGGGCCGACAGGGTCGGAACGAGCAGTACTTC. It codes for CASSLGRQGRNEQYF.

The V gene is TRBV6-5, the J gene TRBJ1-6; D is unclear. CDR3 length equals 15 residues. The germline gives CDR1 MNHEY, CDR2 SVGAGI. Trimming took 5 bases from V and 0 from J, leaving 8 bases between them. This chain's CDR3 is CASSRRSSYNSPLHF. Written as DNA, the CDR3 is TGTGCCAGCAGTCGGAGGAGCTCCTATAATTCACCCCTCCACTTT.

The chain combines TRBV28 with TRBJ1-3; weak D call: TRBD1 (5 bases). The V gene's germline CDR1 is MDHEN and CDR2 SYDVKM. This CDR3 contains 12 residues. Trimming took off 2 bases at V and 9 bases at J, with 8 bases between the two ends. CDR3 bases: TGTGCCAGCAGTTTACCGGGGGGCACCATATATTTT. Its translation is CASSLPGGTIYF.

This rearrangement joins TRBV7-3 to TRBJ2-2; TRBD1 aligns across 8 bases. The length of the CDR3 is 14 residues. Germline V gives CDR1 SGHTA, CDR2 FQGTGA. V was clipped by 3 bases and J by 3 bases; unmatched bases: 0. The CDR3 here is CASSLDRDTGELFF. DNA of the CDR3: TGTGCCAGCAGCTTGGACAGGGACACCGGGGAGCTGTTTTTT. Full variable domain (outside the CDR3, taken from reference TRBV7-3 and TRBJ2-2): GAGVSQTPSNKVTEKGKYVELRCDPISGHTALYWYRQSLGQGPEFLIYFQGTGAADDSGLPNDRFFAVRPEGSVSTLKIQRTERGDSAVYLCASSLDRDTGELFFGEGSRLTVL.

The chain uses TRBV5-1 and TRBJ2-3; D unresolved. The CDR3 extends over 12 amino acids. Germline V lookup: CDR1 SGHRS, CDR2 YFSETQ. V lost 4 bases, J lost 2 bases, and 5 bases lay in between. CDR3 DNA: TGCGCCAGCAGCACATTCACAGATACGCAGTATTTT. It encodes CASSTFTDTQYF.

The genes are TRBV29-1 and TRBJ1-2; 10 bases line up with TRBD1. V was pared by 7 bases and J by 6 bases, with 8 bases of the junction left unmatched. The germline CDR1 and CDR2 sequences are SQVTM and ANQGSEA. CDR3 length: 13 amino acids. CDR3 loop: CSARDRGMDGYTF. The CDR3 DNA reads as TGCAGCGCGAGGGACAGGGGCATGGATGGCTACACCTTC.

V and J are TRBV6-1 and TRBJ1-2; D remains unclear. Germline CDR1 is MNHNS and CDR2 is SASEGT. V shed 2 bases and J shed 7 bases, with 8 bases lying between them. The CDR3 is made up of 12 amino acids. The CDR3 bases are TGTGCCAGCAGTGAATTAGGGAGTGGCTACACCTTC. As protein: CASSELGSGYTF.

The chain links TRBV6-6 to TRBJ2-1; 8 bases fit TRBD2. The V gene's germline CDR1 is MNHNY and CDR2 SVGAGI (reference sequence). The trim removed 2 bases at V and 10 bases at J, leaving 7 bases unmatched. CDR3 length equals 14 residues. The CDR3 is CASSYVAGGGEQFF. Here the CDR3 DNA reads TGTGCCAGCAGTTACGTGGCGGGGGGTGGGGAGCAGTTCTTC.

There are a few counts of this clone. V gene TRBV9 combines with J gene TRBJ2-3, with 8 nucleotides matching TRBD1. CDR3 length: 15 amino acids. Losses at the gene ends were 3 bases for V and 3 bases for J; bases not matched to a gene: 6. Germline CDR1 and CDR2: SGDLS and YYNGEE. The CDR3 DNA follows: TGTGCCAGCAGCGCCCAGGGGGCTGGGACAGATACGCAGTATTTT. Encoded protein: CASSAQGAGTDTQYF.

Here the CDR3 reads CSVEWVKTGGSYEQYF. The CDR3 nucleotides are TGCAGCGTTGAGTGGGTGAAAACAGGGGGCTCCTACGAGCAGTACTTC. The V call is TRBV29-1, the J call TRBJ2-7; TRBD1 aligns across 8 bases. Germline trimming cut 3 bases from V and 0 bases from J; bases unmatched to any gene: 10. The CDR3 covers 16 residues. CDR1 is SQVTM, CDR2 ANQGSEA, per germline.

The chain recombines TRBV25-1 with TRBJ2-2, with TRBD1 as a possible D gene (5 bases). Trimming removed 3 bases at V and 6 bases at J, with 8 bases between. The CDR3 totals 13 residues. CDR1 and CDR2 (germline): MGHDK, SYGVNS. The CDR3 spells CASSDPGSGELFF. DNA for the CDR3: TGTGCCAGCAGTGACCCAGGGTCCGGGGAGCTGTTTTTT.

J is TRBJ2-3 and V is TRBV6-4; 8 bases are a match to TRBD2. J was trimmed by 2 bases and V by 0 bases; bases with no gene match: 4. There are 16 residues in the CDR3. Germline V gene data show CDR1 as MRHNA and CDR2 as SNTAGT. The CDR3 nucleotides are TGTGCCAGCAGTGACTCGGCGGGGGGCACCACAGATACGCAGTATTTT. It translates to CASSDSAGGTTDTQYF.

V is TRBV4-1 and J is TRBJ1-1; D gene uncertain. V was pared by 4 bases and J by 6 bases, with 12 bases between. The CDR3 is 13 amino acids. Germline lookup yields CDR1 MGHRA and CDR2 YSYEKL. The CDR3 DNA sequence: TGCGCCAGCAGCCGAACAGATACGGCTGAAGCTTTCTTT. Residues: CASSRTDTAEAFF.

Only a few counts were recorded for this clone. V and J are TRBV5-1 and TRBJ2-1; 7 bases align to TRBD1. This CDR3 contains 16 residues. Germline CDR1 reads SGHRS; CDR2 reads YFSETQ. V lost 6 bases and J lost 8; bases outside the gene matches: 17. CDR3 residues: CASNRPGTARVDEQFF. The CDR3 bases are TGCGCCAGCAACCGACCCGGGACAGCCAGGGTGGATGAGCAGTTCTTC.